These 14 T cell receptor beta chains share one sample of origin, sequenced in a study of CD8+ T cells in alopecia areata. RNA extraction and reverse transcription yielded cDNA as sequencing template. Clones were read by immunoSEQ multiplex PCR, and TCRdb kept only the in-frame ones, dropping some. The sample lists 110,000 or so clones; roughly three fifths were seen once. The treatment here: oral pan-JAK inhibitor, 5-10 mg twice daily. The material was CD4+ T cells sorted from blood, obtained at week 24, from a patient treated with tofacitinib. These receptors were obtained from a human donor with alopecia areata.

The rearrangement joins TRBV19 to TRBJ2-5; 7 nucleotides align to TRBD1. J lost 5 bases, V lost 5 bases, and 8 bases had no gene match. Per the germline V gene, CDR1 is LNHDA and CDR2 is SQIVND (reference sequence). CDR3 size: 14 residues. CDR3 amino acids: CASSATGALETQYF. CDR3 in DNA: TGTGCCAGTAGTGCAACAGGGGCCCTTGAGACCCAGTACTTC.

The J gene is TRBJ1-2, the V gene TRBV6-5; no firm D call. Looked up from germline, CDR1 is MNHEY and CDR2 is SVGAGI. The CDR3 has 14 residues. The V end lost 0 bases, the J end lost 6 bases, and 11 bases lay between the germline ends. CDR3 protein: CASSYSAPGNGYTF. CDR3 coding DNA: TGTGCCAGCAGTTACTCCGCACCGGGGAATGGCTACACCTTC.

The genes are TRBV9 and TRBJ2-1; the match to TRBD2 covers 14 bases. The CDR3 loop spans 21 amino acids. CDR1 is SGDLS, CDR2 YYNGEE, per germline. V shed 4 bases and J 0 bases; nucleotides not matched to a gene: 15. DNA for the CDR3: TGTGCCAGCAGCCCCGGGACTAGCGGGGGTTCCTTAAGGAGCTCCTACAATGAGCAGTTCTTC. Translation gives CASSPGTSGGSLRSSYNEQFF.

This clone has just a few counts. The rearrangement joins TRBV29-1 to TRBJ2-5, with TRBD1 as a possible D gene (6 bases). V lost 5 bases to trimming and J lost 4 bases, with 20 bases between them. Per germline, CDR1 SQVTM and CDR2 ANQGSEA. This CDR3 spans 15 amino acids. CDR3 nucleotides: TGCAGCGTTCCTTACCCCCAGGGGCCCGGAGAGACCCAGTACTTC. Its protein product is CSVPYPQGPGETQYF.

This chain connects TRBV7-2 to TRBJ2-7; D is tentatively TRBD1 or TRBD2 (5 bases each). CDR3 length: 13 residues. Germline lookup yields CDR1 SGHTA and CDR2 FQGNSA. V gave up 5 bases and J gave up 2 bases, with 10 bases separating them. In nucleotides, the CDR3 is TGTGCCAGCAGCCGGGGCTCGGCCTACGAGCAGTACTTC. It specifies CASSRGSAYEQYF.

This clone was observed a single time. V is TRBV29-1 and J is TRBJ2-6, with TRBD2 matching over 8 bases. The CDR3 length is 16 residues. Germline V gives CDR1 SQVTM, CDR2 ANQGSEA. V was pared by 6 bases and J by 1 base, with 8 bases of the junction left unmatched. The CDR3 sequence is CSVASGGVSGANVLTF. The CDR3, as DNA: TGCAGCGTCGCAAGCGGGGGCGTATCTGGGGCCAACGTCCTGACTTTC.

This clone was recorded a few times. The chain carries TRBV30 and TRBJ1-2; TRBD1 is a possible D gene (5 bases). CDR1 GTSNPN and CDR2 SVGIG come from the germline V gene (reference sequence). The CDR3 spans 13 residues. The V end lost 1 base, the J end lost 3 bases, and 9 bases lay between the germline ends. The CDR3 DNA reads as TGTGCCTGGAGTGGTCGACAGTACTATGGCTACACCTTC. Translating it yields CAWSGRQYYGYTF.

This clone was counted between two and nine times. The CDR3 DNA is TGTGCCAGCTCACCACCGACTAGCGGCACCACAGATACGCAGTATTTT. The encoded protein is CASSPPTSGTTDTQYF. The chain is built from TRBV18 and TRBJ2-3, with TRBD2 identical over 9 bases. The CDR3 has 16 amino acids. CDR1 is KGHSH, CDR2 LQKENI, per germline. The junction had 3 bases not matched to a gene; V was cut back by 0 bases and J by 2 bases.

The chain joins TRBV18 to TRBJ2-1, with 10 bases fitting TRBD1. Germline V gene lookup returns CDR1 KGHSH and CDR2 LQKENI. The J segment lost 9 bases and the V segment lost 8 bases, leaving 22 bases of the junction unmatched. CDR3 length: 18 residues. CDR3 nucleotide sequence: TGTGCCAGCACCCGACCTAATTTGGGACAGGGGAGGATGGGTGAGCAGTTCTTC. This translates into CASTRPNLGQGRMGEQFF.

This chain uses TRBV7-9 with TRBJ2-4, with 7 bases lining up with TRBD1. Trimming took 4 bases from V and 5 from J; bases not matched to a gene: 5. The CDR3 sequence is 14 residues long. From germline, CDR1 is SEHNR and CDR2 FQNEAQ (reference sequence). CDR3 region: CASSSDRRENIQYF. Here the CDR3 DNA reads TGTGCCAGCAGCTCGGACAGGAGAGAAAACATTCAGTACTTC.

The rearrangement joins TRBV29-1 to TRBJ1-2, with 7 nucleotides matching TRBD1. The junction had 10 bases not matched to a gene; V was cut back by 7 bases and J by 8 bases. This CDR3 is built from 12 residues. Germline lookup yields CDR1 SQVTM and CDR2 ANQGSEA. In DNA, the CDR3 is TGCAGCGCGGGACAGCCCCACGAGGGCTACACCTTC. Translation gives CSAGQPHEGYTF.

A few counts support this clone. The chain joins TRBV29-1 to TRBJ2-3, with TRBD2 matching over 8 bases. V gave up 7 bases and J gave up 2 bases; unmatched junction bases: 8. The CDR3 sequence is 14 residues long. Germline-derived CDR1 and CDR2 are SQVTM and ANQGSEA. The CDR3 reads CSGDYGGVTDTQYF. The CDR3 DNA reads TGCAGCGGAGACTACGGGGGGGTCACAGATACGCAGTATTTT.

This chain links TRBV30 with TRBJ1-6; D is unresolved. The CDR3 is made up of 12 amino acids. Germline CDR1 reads GTSNPN; CDR2 reads SVGIG (reference sequence). Trimming shortened V by 4 bases and J by 7 bases, and 8 bases separated the two germline ends. CDR3 coding DNA: TGTGCCTGGACAAGGACCAATTCACCCCTCCACTTT. It encodes CAWTRTNSPLHF.

The CDR3 protein is CASSYSRVYGTEAFF. As DNA, the CDR3 is TGTGCCAGCAGTTACTCGAGGGTTTATGGCACTGAAGCTTTCTTT. This rearrangement joins TRBV6-5 to TRBJ1-1, with D unresolved. The CDR3 totals 15 residues. CDR1 and CDR2 (germline): MNHEY, SVGAGI. V was pared by 0 bases and J by 4 bases, with 12 bases between.